This TCR beta chain is from a study of response to subunit inactivated influenza vaccine. CDR1 is SGHTS and CDR2 is YDEGEE in the germline V gene. The CDR3 consists of 14 residues. V was pared by 4 bases and J by 1 base, with 4 bases of the junction left unmatched. This clonotype was observed many times. From the RT-PCR reads, TCRdb called clonotypes with MiXCR, one entry per CDR3 protein. Here the sample spans approximately 530,000 distinct CDR3 sequences, under 9% being singletons. The chain has TRBV5-8 and TRBJ2-7, with TRBD2 identical over 8 bases. The specimen was PBMCs from blood, collected 23 months after vaccination. The TCR originated in a man aged 50 to 69 who received an inactivated influenza vaccine. The CDR3 nucleotides are TGTGCCAGCAGCCCGCGGGAGGTTTCCTACGAGCAGTACTTC. The encoded protein is CASSPREVSYEQYF.